This T cell receptor (beta chain) was sequenced in a study of blood T cell repertoires in COVID-19. In the study overall: Samples of COVID-19 (acute and convalescent) were obtained from the United States, Italy and Spain. In each case, the material was cDNA or gDNA derived from T cells, B-cell-depleted T cells, or PBMCs.

As processed by the authors: Scientists estimated how many nucleated cells there were by amplifying reference gene primers. Profiled with immunoSEQ multiplex PCR; TCRdb holds only in-frame clones, not every one. V and J calls and clone size come straight from that table; D and trimming were deduced from the DNA. The sample contains 80,000 or so clones, 80% to 90% of which appear only once. Trimming took 8 bases from V and 2 from J; bases not matched to a gene: 5. This CDR3 has 13 amino acids. From germline, CDR1 is SQVTM and CDR2 ANQGSEA. This clone is termed medium-sized. This chain uses TRBV29-1 with TRBJ1-3; 8 nucleotides line up with TRBD1. Specimen: peripheral blood. This TCR was recovered from a woman aged 55-70 years with acute or convalescent COVID-19. The CDR3 protein is CSYQGATGNTIYF. In DNA, the CDR3 is TGCAGCTATCAGGGGGCGACTGGAAACACCATATATTTT. Looking up the rest from reference TRBV29-1 and TRBJ1-3 gives the full variable domain: SAVISQKPSRDICQRGTSLTIQCQVDSQVTMMFWYRQQPGQSLTLIATANQGSEATYESGFVIDKFPISRPNLTFSTLTVSNMSPEDSSIYLCSYQGATGNTIYFGEGSWLTVV.